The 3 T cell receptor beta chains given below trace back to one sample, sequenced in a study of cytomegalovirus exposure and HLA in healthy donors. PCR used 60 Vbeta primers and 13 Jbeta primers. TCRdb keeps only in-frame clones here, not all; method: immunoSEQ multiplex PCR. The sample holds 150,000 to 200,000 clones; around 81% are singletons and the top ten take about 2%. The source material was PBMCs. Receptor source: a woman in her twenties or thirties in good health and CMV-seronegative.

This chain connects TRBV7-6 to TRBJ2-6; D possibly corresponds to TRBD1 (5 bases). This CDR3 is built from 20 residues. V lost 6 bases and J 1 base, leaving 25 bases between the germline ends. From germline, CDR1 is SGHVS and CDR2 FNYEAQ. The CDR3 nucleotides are TGTGCCAGCAGTCCCGGGCTGTATGGGGCACTCAGGTCTGGGGCCAACGTCCTGACTTTC. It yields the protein CASSPGLYGALRSGANVLTF.

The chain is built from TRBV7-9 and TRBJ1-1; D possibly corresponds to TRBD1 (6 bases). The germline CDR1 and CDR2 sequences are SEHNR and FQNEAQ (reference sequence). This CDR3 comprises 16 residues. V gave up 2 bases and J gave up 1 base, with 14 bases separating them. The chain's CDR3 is CASSLTGRVRNTEAFF. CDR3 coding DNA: TGTGCCAGCAGCTTAACAGGGAGGGTCAGGAACACTGAAGCTTTCTTT. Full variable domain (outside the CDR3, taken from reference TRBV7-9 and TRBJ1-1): DTGVSQNPRHKITKRGQNVTFRCDPISEHNRLYWYRQTLGQGPEFLTYFQNEAQLEKSRLLSDRFSAERPKGSFSTLEIQRTEQGDSAMYLCASSLTGRVRNTEAFFGQGTRLTVV.

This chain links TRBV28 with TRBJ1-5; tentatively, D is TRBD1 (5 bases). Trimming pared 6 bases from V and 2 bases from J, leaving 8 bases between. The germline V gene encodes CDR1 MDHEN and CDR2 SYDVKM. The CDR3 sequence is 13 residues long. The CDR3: CASRWGGNQPQHF. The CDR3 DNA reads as TGTGCCAGCAGGTGGGGCGGCAATCAGCCCCAGCATTTT. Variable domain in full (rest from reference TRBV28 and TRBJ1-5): DVKVTQSSRYLVKRTGEKVFLECVQDMDHENMFWYRQDPGLGLRLIYFSYDVKMKEKGDIPEGYSVSREKKERFSLILESASTNQTSMYLCASRWGGNQPQHFGDGTRLSIL.